This is a list of T cell receptor beta chains from one sample in a study of cytomegalovirus exposure and HLA in healthy donors. TCRdb keeps only in-frame clones here, not all; method: immunoSEQ multiplex PCR. Of under 250,000 clones listed, roughly 87% are singletons. Sample: PBMCs. The source is a man aged 18 to 35 in good health and CMV-seropositive. The CDR3 runs from the conserved cysteine through the conserved F or W. The D gene is left open where the match is weak. Where a row states a size, it is once, few, many or the class of an expanded clone; other rows omit it.

CDR3aa	CDR3nt	v_gene	abundance	d_gene	j_gene
CSVAGQTYEQYF	TGCAGCGTTGCTGGACAGACTTACGAGCAGTACTTC	TRBV29-1	.	.	TRBJ2-7
CASSSGTLNTEAFF	TGTGCCAGCAGTTCAGGGACTTTGAACACTGAAGCTTTCTTT	TRBV6-1	.	.	TRBJ1-1
CASSLGIGGNTEAFF	TGTGCCAGTAGTCTGGGAATCGGGGGGAACACTGAAGCTTTCTTT	TRBV19	.	.	TRBJ1-1
CSVVGGQGVTEAFF	TGCAGCGTTGTGGGGGGACAGGGGGTAACTGAAGCTTTCTTT	TRBV29-1	.	TRBD1	TRBJ1-1
CATSREWPMNTEAFF	TGTGCCACCAGCAGAGAATGGCCCATGAACACTGAAGCTTTCTTT	TRBV15	.	.	TRBJ1-1
CASSLDSAGDTQYF	TGCGCCAGCAGCTTGGATAGCGCGGGGGATACGCAGTATTTT	TRBV5-1	.	.	TRBJ2-3
CASSPPGSDEQYF	TGTGCCAGCAGTCCCCCAGGGTCCGACGAGCAGTACTTC	TRBV6-5	.	.	TRBJ2-7
CASSLKRDVTGELFF	TGTGCCAGCAGCTTAAAGCGGGACGTCACCGGGGAGCTGTTTTTT	TRBV7-9	.	TRBD2	TRBJ2-2
CASSRDRGSNQPQHF	TGTGCCAGCAGCCGCGACAGGGGGAGCAATCAGCCCCAGCATTTT	TRBV4-2	.	TRBD1	TRBJ1-5
CASRTGFTFDSNQPQHF	TGTGCCAGTCGGACAGGTTTTACATTTGATAGCAATCAGCCCCAGCATTTT	TRBV19	.	TRBD1	TRBJ1-5
CASTPRDTQYF	TGTGCCAGCACACCTCGGGATACGCAGTATTTT	TRBV2	.	.	TRBJ2-3
CASSLISGGSGNTIYF	TGTGCCAGCAGCTTGATCAGTGGAGGCTCTGGAAACACCATATATTTT	TRBV5-6	.	.	TRBJ1-3
CASSHSEGLQFF	TGTGCCAGCAGCCATTCAGAGGGACTGCAGTTCTTC	TRBV5-8	.	.	TRBJ2-1
CASSQDLGTDSWLRNEQFF	TGCGCCAGCAGCCAAGATCTTGGCACGGACAGTTGGCTACGCAATGAGCAGTTCTTC	TRBV4-1	few	.	TRBJ2-1
CASRTISNQPQHF	TGTGCCAGCAGAACGATAAGCAATCAGCCCCAGCATTTT	TRBV6-5	.	.	TRBJ1-5
CASSPPTVNSYNEQFF	TGTGCCAGCAGCCCCCCGACAGTCAACTCCTACAATGAGCAGTTCTTC	TRBV27	.	.	TRBJ2-1
CASSHALAGAYEQYF	TGTGCCAGCAGTCACGCCCTAGCGGGAGCCTACGAGCAGTACTTC	TRBV6-5	.	TRBD2	TRBJ2-7
CASSQKTANNEQFF	TGTGCCAGCAGTCAAAAGACAGCTAACAATGAGCAGTTCTTC	TRBV2	.	.	TRBJ2-1
CASSRGSNTGELFF	TGCGCCAGCAGCCGGGGTTCGAACACCGGGGAGCTGTTTTTT	TRBV4-1	.	.	TRBJ2-2
CASSQDFNRGAREKLFF	TGCGCCAGCAGCCAAGATTTCAACAGGGGCGCAAGGGAAAAACTGTTTTTT	TRBV4-3	.	TRBD1	TRBJ1-4
CASSFWTQGAHGYTF	TGTGCCAGCAGTTTCTGGACTCAGGGGGCTCATGGCTACACCTTC	TRBV28	.	TRBD1	TRBJ1-2
CASSLDGNQPQHF	TGCGCCAGCAGCTTGGACGGGAATCAGCCCCAGCATTTT	TRBV5-1	few	.	TRBJ1-5
CASSPGGTGDYGYTF	TGTGCCAGCAGCCCCGGAGGTACCGGGGACTATGGCTACACCTTC	TRBV28	once	.	TRBJ1-2
CASSQDYPGTVYGYTF	TGTGCCAGCAGCCAAGATTACCCCGGGACAGTGTATGGCTACACCTTC	TRBV14	.	TRBD1	TRBJ1-2
CAWSVPQVQFF	TGTGCCTGGAGTGTACCACAGGTACAGTTCTTC	TRBV30	few	.	TRBJ2-1
CASSSGTKADEQFF	TGCGCCAGCAGTTCCGGGACTAAGGCAGATGAGCAGTTCTTC	TRBV5-1	.	TRBD2	TRBJ2-1
CASRMTPNTGELFF	TGTGCCAGCAGGATGACCCCGAACACCGGGGAGCTGTTTTTT	TRBV7-9	.	.	TRBJ2-2
CASSLSGTGNYGYTF	TGTGCCAGCAGCTTAAGCGGGACAGGGAACTATGGCTACACCTTC	TRBV11-1	.	TRBD1	TRBJ1-2
CASINRVNTEAFF	TGTGCCAGCATAAACAGAGTGAACACTGAAGCTTTCTTT	TRBV2	.	.	TRBJ1-1
CASSAAPGQGAMRETQYF	TGTGCCAGCAGCGCGGCTCCGGGACAGGGGGCTATGCGGGAGACCCAGTACTTC	TRBV9	once	TRBD1	TRBJ2-5
CASSEFRYEQFF	TGTGCCAGCAGTGAGTTCCGTTATGAGCAGTTCTTC	TRBV2	once	.	TRBJ2-1
CASRQSRGISPGELFF	TGTGCCAGCAGACAATCTCGGGGGATCAGCCCCGGGGAGCTGTTTTTT	TRBV27	.	.	TRBJ2-2
CASRLGPGTGELFF	TGCGCCAGCAGACTGGGCCCAGGGACCGGGGAGCTGTTTTTT	TRBV5-1	.	.	TRBJ2-2
CASSYSSAGGYTF	TGTGCCAGCAGTTACTCCTCGGCGGGCGGCTACACCTTC	TRBV6-5	.	.	TRBJ1-2
CASKRDRNNEQFF	TGTGCCAGCAAGCGAGACCGGAACAATGAGCAGTTCTTC	TRBV2	.	.	TRBJ2-1
CASSSGGAGPSNYGYTF	TGTGCCAGCAGCTCTGGTGGCGCAGGTCCGTCTAACTATGGCTACACCTTC	TRBV7-9	.	.	TRBJ1-2
CASSQVDNSYEQYF	TGCGCCAGCAGTCAAGTGGACAACTCCTACGAGCAGTACTTC	TRBV23-1	.	.	TRBJ2-7
CTSSHSGKRGKYEQYF	TGCACCAGCAGCCACTCTGGGAAGCGGGGTAAGTACGAGCAGTACTTC	TRBV1	.	.	TRBJ2-7
CASGARVLGEQYF	TGTGCCAGCGGGGCCAGGGTATTAGGCGAGCAGTACTTC	TRBV25-1	.	.	TRBJ2-7
CASSLAVEQYF	TGTGCCAGCAGCCTTGCCGTCGAGCAGTACTTC	TRBV28	few	.	TRBJ2-7
CASSLAGQGRPFRTDTQYF	TGTGCCAGCAGTCTGGCGGGACAGGGGAGACCTTTCCGCACAGATACGCAGTATTTT	TRBV27	.	TRBD1	TRBJ2-3
CASSVGIWDRDNYGYTF	TGTGCCAGCAGCGTAGGGATTTGGGACAGAGATAACTATGGCTACACCTTC	TRBV9	.	TRBD1	TRBJ1-2
CASSAGLLEQYF	TGTGCCAGCAGCGCGGGTCTTCTGGAGCAGTACTTC	TRBV11-2	.	.	TRBJ2-7
CSARIRNEQFF	TGCAGTGCTAGAATAAGAAATGAGCAGTTCTTC	TRBV20-1	once	.	TRBJ2-1
CASTSPGQGLHEQYF	TGTGCCAGCACCTCTCCTGGACAGGGTCTCCACGAGCAGTACTTC	TRBV2	.	TRBD1	TRBJ2-7
CASSPGQETQYF	TGTGCCAGCTCACCCGGGCAAGAGACCCAGTACTTC	TRBV18	.	.	TRBJ2-5
CASSWDGLNQPQHF	TGTGCCAGTAGTTGGGACGGTCTCAATCAGCCCCAGCATTTT	TRBV19	.	.	TRBJ1-5
CASSPRNIDNEQFF	TGTGCCAGCAGCCCCAGGAATATCGACAATGAGCAGTTCTTC	TRBV14	.	.	TRBJ2-1
CASSRRDRRTYNEQFF	TGTGCCAGTAGTAGACGGGACAGAAGAACATACAATGAGCAGTTCTTC	TRBV19	few	TRBD1	TRBJ2-1
CASSHTGVVDEQYF	TGTGCCAGCAGCCATACAGGGGTGGTGGACGAGCAGTACTTC	TRBV7-6	.	TRBD1	TRBJ2-7
CASSGGTGAYTEAFF	TGCGCCAGCAGCGGGGGGACCGGGGCTTACACTGAAGCTTTCTTT	TRBV5-1	.	.	TRBJ1-1
CASGGQGTFDTQYF	TGTGCCAGCGGGGGACAGGGAACGTTTGATACGCAGTATTTT	TRBV2	.	TRBD1	TRBJ2-3
CASSLLLTNYGYTF	TGTGCCAGCAGCTTACTGCTCACTAACTATGGCTACACCTTC	TRBV7-9	.	.	TRBJ1-2
CASSIAGRNTIYF	TGTGCCAGCAGTATAGCGGGACGAAACACCATATATTTT	TRBV6-5	.	.	TRBJ1-3
CATSGARETQYF	TGTGCCACCTCAGGGGCCCGAGAGACCCAGTACTTC	TRBV19	.	.	TRBJ2-5
CASSLSRGGGGVANYGYTF	TGTGCCAGCAGTTTATCGAGGGGGGGAGGGGGCGTAGCTAACTATGGCTACACCTTC	TRBV27	.	TRBD1	TRBJ1-2
CASSLETSGASYNEQFF	TGCGCCAGCAGCTTGGAAACTAGCGGGGCCTCCTACAATGAGCAGTTCTTC	TRBV5-1	.	TRBD2	TRBJ2-1
CASSVTGTDTQYF	TGCGCCAGCAGCGTCACTGGCACAGATACGCAGTATTTT	TRBV5-1	.	.	TRBJ2-3
CASSRGGAMDEQYF	TGCGCCAGCAGCCGCGGAGGAGCGATGGACGAGCAGTACTTC	TRBV4-1	once	.	TRBJ2-7